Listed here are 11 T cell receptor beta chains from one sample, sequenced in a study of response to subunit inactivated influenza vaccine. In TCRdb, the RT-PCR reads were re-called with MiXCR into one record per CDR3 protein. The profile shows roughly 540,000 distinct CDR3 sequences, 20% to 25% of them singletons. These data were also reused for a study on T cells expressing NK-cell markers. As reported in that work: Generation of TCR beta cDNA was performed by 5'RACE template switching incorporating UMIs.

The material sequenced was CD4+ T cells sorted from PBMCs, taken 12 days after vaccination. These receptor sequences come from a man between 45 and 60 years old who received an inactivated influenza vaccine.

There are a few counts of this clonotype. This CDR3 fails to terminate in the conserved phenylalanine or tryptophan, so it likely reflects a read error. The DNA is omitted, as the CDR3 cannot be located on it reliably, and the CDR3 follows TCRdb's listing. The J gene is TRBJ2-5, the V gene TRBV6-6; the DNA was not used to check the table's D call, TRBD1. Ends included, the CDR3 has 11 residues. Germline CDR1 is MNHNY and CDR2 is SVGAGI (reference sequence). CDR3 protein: CASTRDGIRLS.

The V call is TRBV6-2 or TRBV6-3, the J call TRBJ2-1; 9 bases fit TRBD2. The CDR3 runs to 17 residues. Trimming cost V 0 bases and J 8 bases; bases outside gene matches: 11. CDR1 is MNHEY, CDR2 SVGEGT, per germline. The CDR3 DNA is TGTGCCAGCAGTTACTCCCCGGGACTAGCACTGAACCATGAGCAGTTCTTC. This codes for CASSYSPGLALNHEQFF.

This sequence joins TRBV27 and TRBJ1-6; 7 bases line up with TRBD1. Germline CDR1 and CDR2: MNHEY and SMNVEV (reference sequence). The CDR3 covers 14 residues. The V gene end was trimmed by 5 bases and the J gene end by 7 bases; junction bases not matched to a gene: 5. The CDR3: CASSPDRINSPLHF. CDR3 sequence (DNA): TGTGCCAGCAGTCCGGACAGGATCAATTCACCCCTCCACTTT.

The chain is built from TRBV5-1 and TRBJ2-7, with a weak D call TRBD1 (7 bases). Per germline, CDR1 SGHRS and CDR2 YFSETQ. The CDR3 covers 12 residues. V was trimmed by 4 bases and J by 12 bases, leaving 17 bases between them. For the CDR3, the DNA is TGCGCCAGCAGCCCAGGGGGGTGGAGTCGGTACTTC. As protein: CASSPGGWSRYF. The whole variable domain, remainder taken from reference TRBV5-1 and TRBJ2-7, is KAGVTQTPRYLIKTRGQQVTLSCSPISGHRSVSWYQQTPGQGLQFLFEYFSETQRNKGNFPGRFSGRQFSNSRSEMNVSTLELGDSALYLCASSPGGWSRYFGPGTRLTVT.

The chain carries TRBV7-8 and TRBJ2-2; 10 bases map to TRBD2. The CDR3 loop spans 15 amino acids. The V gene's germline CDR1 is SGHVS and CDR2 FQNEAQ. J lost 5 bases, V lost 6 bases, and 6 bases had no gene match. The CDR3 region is CASRVSGGATGELFF. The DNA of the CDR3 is TGTGCCAGCAGAGTGAGCGGGGGGGCGACCGGGGAGCTGTTTTTT.

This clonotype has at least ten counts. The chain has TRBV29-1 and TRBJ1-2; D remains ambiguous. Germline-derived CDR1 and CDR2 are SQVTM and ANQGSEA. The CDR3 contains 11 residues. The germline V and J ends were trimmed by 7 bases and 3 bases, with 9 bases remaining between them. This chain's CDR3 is CSDRRDYGYTF. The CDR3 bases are TGCAGCGATAGGAGGGACTATGGCTACACCTTC.

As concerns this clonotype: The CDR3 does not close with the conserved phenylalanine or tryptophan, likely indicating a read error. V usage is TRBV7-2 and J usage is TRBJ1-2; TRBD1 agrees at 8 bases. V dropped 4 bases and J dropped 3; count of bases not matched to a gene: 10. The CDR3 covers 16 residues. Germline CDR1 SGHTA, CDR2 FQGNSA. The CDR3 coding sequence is TGTGCCAGCAGCTCGCAAGGGACAGGAGGTTACTATGGCTACACCATC. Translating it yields CASSSQGTGGYYGYTI.

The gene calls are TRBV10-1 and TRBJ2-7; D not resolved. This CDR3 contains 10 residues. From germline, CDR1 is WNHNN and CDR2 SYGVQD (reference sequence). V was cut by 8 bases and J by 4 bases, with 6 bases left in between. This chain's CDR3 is CASPIYEQYF. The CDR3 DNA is TGCGCCAGCCCCATATACGAGCAGTACTTC.

CDR3 sequence: CASKLTQTYGYTF. The CDR3 coding sequence is TGTGCCAGCAAATTAACTCAAACTTATGGCTACACCTTC. The genes are TRBV28 and TRBJ1-2; no reliable D call. Germline V gene sequence: CDR1 MDHEN, CDR2 SYDVKM. This CDR3 contains 13 residues. Trimming removed 7 bases at V and 5 bases at J, with 14 bases between.

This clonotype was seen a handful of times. The CDR3 protein is CASSSRRTNSPLHF. The CDR3 DNA sequence: TGTGCCAGCAGCTCGCGACGGACTAATTCACCCCTCCACTTT. V usage is TRBV11-1 and J usage is TRBJ1-6; no clear D. The germline gives CDR1 SGHAT, CDR2 FQDESV (reference sequence). V was pared by 4 bases and J by 6 bases, with 10 bases between. The CDR3 totals 14 residues.

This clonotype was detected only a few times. Written as DNA, the CDR3 is TGCAGTGCTAGACCCCTGACTAGCGGGAGTTTCAATGAGCAGTTCTTC. It is translated as CSARPLTSGSFNEQFF. The chain links TRBV20-1 to TRBJ2-1, with 12 bases matching TRBD2. CDR1 and CDR2 from the germline V gene are DFQATT and SNEGSKA (reference sequence). J was trimmed by 6 bases and V by 2 bases; bases with no gene match: 8. The CDR3 totals 16 residues.